What follows are 29 T cell receptor beta chains derived from one specimen sequenced in a study of cytomegalovirus exposure and HLA in healthy donors. PCR was performed using 60 Vbeta and 13 Jbeta primers. Only in-frame clones appear in the TCRdb table, and some are missing; sequencing was by immunoSEQ multiplex PCR. The data contain more than 110,000 clones, about 79% of them singletons. The sequenced sample was PBMCs. These receptors were obtained from a male donor in good health and CMV-seronegative.

This rearrangement joins TRBV7-9 to TRBJ2-7; a possible D gene is TRBD1 (6 bases). Germline V gene lookup returns CDR1 SEHNR and CDR2 FQNEAQ (reference sequence). V was clipped by 4 bases and J by 2 bases, with 15 bases between them. CDR3 size: 15 residues. The CDR3 coding sequence is TGTGCCAGCAGCTCACGGACAGTGAGACCCTACGAGCAGTACTTC. It is translated as CASSSRTVRPYEQYF.

The chain combines TRBV5-6 with TRBJ1-2, with 9 bases aligning to TRBD1. The length of the CDR3 is 15 residues. Germline-derived CDR1 and CDR2 are SGHDT and YYEEEE. The trim removed 3 bases at V and 4 bases at J, leaving 7 bases unmatched. CDR3 amino acids: CASSSPGQGFYGYTF. CDR3 bases: TGTGCCAGCAGCTCACCGGGACAGGGTTTCTATGGCTACACCTTC.

The genes are TRBV9 and TRBJ2-7; 9 nucleotides agree with TRBD2. The CDR3 extends over 15 amino acids. V gave up 2 bases and J gave up 0 bases; unmatched junction bases: 3. Germline lookup yields CDR1 SGDLS and CDR2 YYNGEE. DNA of the CDR3: TGTGCCAGCAGCGTTCATAGCGGGAGCTCCTACGAGCAGTACTTC. Amino acids: CASSVHSGSSYEQYF.

This clone has a single count. The chain links TRBV30 to TRBJ2-7, with 9 bases identical to TRBD1. Germline CDR1 is GTSNPN and CDR2 is SVGIG (reference sequence). The CDR3 covers 13 residues. The V and J ends lost 1 base and 3 bases, in that order; junction bases with no gene match: 1. Here the CDR3 DNA reads TGTGCCTGGAGTGCGGGACAGGGCTACGAGCAGTACTTC. Amino acid sequence: CAWSAGQGYEQYF.

The chain employs TRBV5-6 and TRBJ2-7; no clear D. In germline, CDR1 is SGHDT, CDR2 YYEEEE. The CDR3 spans 13 residues. V lost 0 bases and J 6 bases, leaving 10 bases between the germline ends. CDR3 region: CASSLASPGEQYF. The CDR3, as DNA: TGTGCCAGCAGCTTGGCCAGCCCGGGCGAGCAGTACTTC.

CDR3 sequence: CSVPPSSWRGSYNEQFF. The CDR3 nucleotides are TGCAGCGTCCCACCCTCTTCCTGGCGGGGCTCCTACAATGAGCAGTTCTTC. J is TRBJ2-1 and V is TRBV29-1; D might be TRBD2 (6 bases). The CDR3 loop spans 17 amino acids. Trimming left V 6 bases short and J 0 bases short, with 21 bases between. The V gene's germline CDR1 is SQVTM and CDR2 ANQGSEA.

With regard to this clone: Different DNA sequences within this sample yield the same CDR3. The chain is built from TRBV2 and TRBJ1-1, with D perhaps matching TRBD1 (5 bases). Trimming left V 9 bases short and J 5 bases short, with 16 bases between. The CDR3 sequence is 13 residues long. Germline loops: CDR1 SNHLY, CDR2 FYNNEI. The CDR3 coding sequence is TGTGCCAGTGGGGAGGCAGGGTTTACTGAAGCTTTCTTT. This encodes CASGEAGFTEAFF.

The rearrangement joins TRBV9 to TRBJ1-2, with D perhaps matching TRBD1 (5 bases). This CDR3 has 16 amino acids. V gave up 0 bases and J gave up 5 bases, with 17 bases separating them. From germline, CDR1 is SGDLS and CDR2 YYNGEE. The CDR3 region is CASSVAKGRPGYGYTF. The CDR3 DNA is TGTGCCAGCAGCGTAGCTAAGGGGCGTCCTGGGTATGGCTACACCTTC.

This sequence joins TRBV27 and TRBJ1-5; perhaps TRBD1 as D (5 bases). The V gene lost 3 bases and the J gene lost 5 bases, with 8 bases spanning the gap. Germline V lookup: CDR1 MNHEY, CDR2 SMNVEV (reference sequence). This CDR3 is 13 amino acids long. The CDR3 is CASSLGGDQPQHF. In nucleotides, the CDR3 is TGTGCCAGCAGTTTGGGGGGGGATCAGCCCCAGCATTTT.

This sequence joins TRBV7-2 and TRBJ1-2, with TRBD1 matching over 7 bases. CDR3 size: 15 residues. Looked up from germline, CDR1 is SGHTA and CDR2 is FQGNSA. The V segment lost 5 bases and the J segment 10 bases; nucleotides outside the gene matches: 16. CDR3 in DNA: TGTGCCAGCAGCACCCGGACAGGCCTAAGGGGACCCTACACCTTC. Residues: CASSTRTGLRGPYTF.

This chain joins TRBV9 and TRBJ2-1; 15 positions agree with TRBD2. The CDR3 is 19 amino acids. Germline loops: CDR1 SGDLS, CDR2 YYNGEE. The J segment lost 10 bases and the V segment lost 0 bases, leaving 14 bases of the junction unmatched. DNA of the CDR3: TGTGCCAGCAGCGTAGTTTGGGGGACTAGCGGGAGGAATAAGGGGGAGCAGTTCTTC. As protein: CASSVVWGTSGRNKGEQFF. Based on the CDR3 plus reference TRBV9 and TRBJ2-1, the full variable domain is DSGVTQTPKHLITATGQRVTLRCSPRSGDLSVYWYQQSLDQGLQFLIQYYNGEERAKGNILERFSAQQFPDLHSELNLSSLELGDSALYFCASSVVWGTSGRNKGEQFFGPGTRLTVL.

DNA of the CDR3: TGTGCCAGCAGCGGAGGGGACAGTGGCTACGAGCAGTACTTC. The encoded protein is CASSGGDSGYEQYF. The chain couples TRBV5-6 to TRBJ2-7, with D maybe TRBD1 (7 bases). The V end lost 4 bases, the J end lost 3 bases, and 14 bases lay between the germline ends. Germline values: CDR1 SGHDT, CDR2 YYEEEE. This CDR3 contains 14 residues.

The J gene is TRBJ2-5, the V gene TRBV4-3; maybe TRBD1 (7 bases). V dropped 4 bases and J dropped 1 base, with 10 bases sitting between them. This CDR3 spans 14 amino acids. Germline CDR1 is LGHNA and CDR2 is YSLEER. CDR3 coding DNA: TGCGCCAGCAGCCGGGGGGACAGCCAAGAGACCCAGTACTTC. Translating gives CASSRGDSQETQYF.

The gene calls are TRBV27 and TRBJ1-3; D is unclear. With 0 bases removed from V and 3 bases from J, the gap between germline ends came to 3 bases. Germline V gene lookup returns CDR1 MNHEY and CDR2 SMNVEV (reference sequence). This CDR3 has 13 amino acids. As DNA, the CDR3 is TGTGCCAGCAGTTTATCCCTTGGAAACACCATATATTTT. It codes for CASSLSLGNTIYF.

This clone was picked up one time. V gene TRBV9 combines with J gene TRBJ2-5, with 11 bases that match TRBD1. Germline V gives CDR1 SGDLS, CDR2 YYNGEE. The ends lost 0 bases at V and 0 bases at J; junction bases unmatched: 1. This CDR3 is 16 amino acids long. The CDR3 loop reads CASSVGTGGHQETQYF. The CDR3 bases are TGTGCCAGCAGCGTAGGGACAGGGGGCCACCAAGAGACCCAGTACTTC.

The chain couples TRBV18 to TRBJ1-2; D may be TRBD1 (5 bases). The V end was cut by 3 bases, the J end by 3 bases, with 8 bases between. The CDR3 is 13 amino acids. In germline, CDR1 is KGHSH, CDR2 LQKENI. The CDR3 loop reads CASSPDKDYGYTF. CDR3 nucleotide sequence: TGTGCCAGCTCACCGGACAAGGACTATGGCTACACCTTC.

CDR3 sequence reads: CASSSRQGRGNEQYF. CDR3 nucleotide sequence: TGTGCCAGCAGCTCGAGACAGGGGAGAGGCAACGAGCAGTACTTC. The rearrangement links TRBV5-6 to TRBJ2-7; TRBD1 matches 8 bases. This CDR3 has 15 residues. Trimming removed 3 bases from V and 5 bases from J; junction bases left unmatched: 10. CDR1 and CDR2 from the germline V gene are SGHDT and YYEEEE.

The sample holds a few counts of this clone. The chain links TRBV5-4 to TRBJ1-1, with 8 bases fitting TRBD1. Trimming cost V 3 bases and J 3 bases; bases outside gene matches: 4. Germline V gene sequence: CDR1 SGHNT, CDR2 YYREEE (reference sequence). The length of the CDR3 is 14 residues. CDR3 in amino acids: CASSSMTGDTEAFF. DNA for the CDR3: TGTGCCAGCAGCTCTATGACAGGGGACACTGAAGCTTTCTTT.

This chain joins TRBV6-4 and TRBJ2-3; a possible D gene is TRBD2 (5 bases). V was trimmed by 3 bases and J by 0 bases, leaving 19 bases between them. This CDR3 region has 18 residues. Germline-derived CDR1 and CDR2 are MRHNA and SNTAGT. Written as DNA, the CDR3 is TGTGCCAGCAGTGAGGAATTATTTCCGGGAACTAGCACAGATACGCAGTATTTT. Translated: CASSEELFPGTSTDTQYF.

The chain links TRBV6-5 to TRBJ2-1, with 8 bases matching TRBD2. The CDR3 consists of 14 residues. The germline V gene has CDR1 MNHEY and CDR2 SVGAGI. V lost 7 bases, J lost 0 bases, and 2 bases stayed unmatched. The DNA for the CDR3 is TGTGCCAGCACTAGCGGGTACTCCTACAATGAGCAGTTCTTC. It specifies CASTSGYSYNEQFF.

J is TRBJ1-5 and V is TRBV7-2; tentatively, D is TRBD1 (5 bases). This CDR3 spans 15 amino acids. The germline gives CDR1 SGHTA, CDR2 FQGNSA. Between the trimmed V and J ends, which lost 1 base and 5 bases, there was a span of 12 bases. CDR3 nucleotide sequence: TGTGCCAGCAGCTTAGTGGGCTCGGGGGATCAGCCCCAGCATTTT. Its protein is CASSLVGSGDQPQHF.

This clone was detected only once. V and J are TRBV11-2 and TRBJ2-1, with 9 bases lining up with TRBD2. Losses at the gene ends were 1 base for V and 5 bases for J; bases not matched to a gene: 3. Germline CDR1 and CDR2: SGHAT and FQNNGV. CDR3 length equals 15 residues. The CDR3 nucleotides read TGTGCCAGCAGCTTAGGTAGCGGGGGTAACAATGAGCAGTTCTTC. This encodes CASSLGSGGNNEQFF.

This chain links TRBV5-4 with TRBJ1-4, with D possibly matching TRBD1 (5 bases). This CDR3 has 15 amino acids. Between the trimmed V and J ends, which lost 2 bases and 5 bases, there was a span of 13 bases. Germline loops: CDR1 SGHNT, CDR2 YYREEE (reference sequence). The DNA for the CDR3 is TGTGCCAGCAGCTTAAGACAGTTCCAAAATGAAAAACTGTTTTTT. As protein: CASSLRQFQNEKLFF.

J is TRBJ2-5 and V is TRBV2, with 8 bases matching TRBD2. Germline CDR1 SNHLY, CDR2 FYNNEI. V gave up 10 bases and J gave up 5 bases; unmatched junction bases: 6. The CDR3 sequence is 12 residues long. The DNA for the CDR3 is TGTGCCACGGGGGGGGAGTGGGAGACCCAGTACTTC. Its translation: CATGGEWETQYF.

This clone has a handful of counts. The junction shows a germline mismatch at one end, possibly a read error. The sample contains more than one DNA sequence encoding this CDR3. The chain is built from TRBV7-9 and TRBJ1-1; D uncertain. This CDR3 comprises 12 residues. CDR1 SEHNR and CDR2 FQNEAQ come from the germline V gene (reference sequence). The CDR3 sequence: CSSSLSDTEAFF. CDR3 in DNA: TGTTCCAGCAGCTTATCGGACACTGAAGCTTTCTTT.

The chain carries TRBV25-1 and TRBJ2-2; D not resolved. CDR1 MGHDK and CDR2 SYGVNS come from the germline V gene. The CDR3 is 14 amino acids. Trimming stripped 6 bases from V and 8 bases from J, with 16 bases between. CDR3 amino acids: CASSKALAGGELFF. CDR3 nucleotides: TGTGCCAGCAGCAAAGCCTTAGCCGGAGGGGAGCTGTTTTTT.

This clone was found once. The gene calls are TRBV7-8 and TRBJ1-5; D is ambiguous. CDR1 is SGHVS, CDR2 FQNEAQ, per germline. V was trimmed by 1 base and J by 5 bases, leaving 6 bases between them. The CDR3 length is 13 residues. CDR3 loop: CASSLGGDQPQHF. The CDR3 nucleotides are TGTGCCAGCAGCTTAGGGGGAGATCAGCCCCAGCATTTT.

The V gene is TRBV6-4, the J gene TRBJ2-3, with TRBD2 matching 9 bases. The germline gives CDR1 MRHNA, CDR2 SNTAGT. The CDR3 has 16 residues. The junction had 5 bases not matched to a gene; V was cut back by 0 bases and J by 4 bases. CDR3: CASSDSGGGAPDTQYF. The CDR3, as DNA: TGTGCCAGCAGTGACTCGGGCGGGGGGGCACCAGATACGCAGTATTTT.

V is TRBV7-2 and J is TRBJ2-1; 13 bases are a match to TRBD2. Germline V gene lookup returns CDR1 SGHTA and CDR2 FQGNSA. This CDR3 is 15 amino acids long. V was pared by 1 base and J by 7 bases, with 1 base of the junction left unmatched. DNA of the CDR3: TGTGCCAGCAGCTTAGTGGGACTAGCGGGGAATGAGCAGTTCTTC. It translates to CASSLVGLAGNEQFF.